A selection of T cell receptor beta chains follows, all from one sample in a study of cytomegalovirus exposure and HLA in healthy donors. Profiled with immunoSEQ multiplex PCR; TCRdb holds only in-frame clones, not every one. The sample holds about 110,000 clones, 95% seen once. Source material: PBMCs. The source is a woman aged 18-35 years in good health and CMV-seronegative. CDR3s include the opening cysteine and the closing phenylalanine or tryptophan. Fields, in order: D gene, J gene, clone size, V gene, CDR3 DNA, CDR3 protein. The D gene is left open where the match is weak. Part of the rows lack a size; the others show once, few, many or a class for expanded clones.

>TRBD1|TRBJ1-2|.|TRBV5-1
TGCGCCAGCAGCTCTAGGACAGGGCAACCGGATGGCTACACCTTC
CASSSRTGQPDGYTF
>.|TRBJ1-1|.|TRBV6-5
TGTGCCAGCAGTTACCAAGGACAGAACACTGAAGCTTTCTTT
CASSYQGQNTEAFF
>TRBD1|TRBJ1-2|.|TRBV2
TGTGCCAGCAGCGCCCCTGACAGGGGGAACTATGGCTACACCTTC
CASSAPDRGNYGYTF
>TRBD2|TRBJ2-3|.|TRBV4-3
TGCGCCAGCAGCCAAGCCGTACCGGGACTAGCGACCAGCACAGATACGCAGTATTTT
CASSQAVPGLATSTDTQYF
>TRBD1|TRBJ2-2|.|TRBV10-2
TGCGCCAGCTTAAACCCGGGACAGGGGTACACCGGGGAGCTGTTTTTT
CASLNPGQGYTGELFF
>TRBD2|TRBJ2-1|.|TRBV5-1
TGCGCCAGCAGCTTGGCCGGTACGGGGGGGCAAGAAGAGCAGTTCTTC
CASSLAGTGGQEEQFF
>.|TRBJ1-1|once|TRBV7-6
TGTGCCAGCAGCCGAAGCCGGGGTACTGAAGCTTTCTTT
CASSRSRGTEAFF
>.|TRBJ1-3|.|TRBV19
TGTGCCAGTAGTATTAAGAGCTCTGGAAACACCATATATTTT
CASSIKSSGNTIYF
>TRBD1|TRBJ2-1|.|TRBV11-3
TGTGCCAGCAGCGGACAGGGGGCTTTAGAGCAGTTCTTC
CASSGQGALEQFF
>TRBD1|TRBJ1-6|once|TRBV6-5
TGTGCCAGCAGTTTATCGAACAGGGGTAATTCACCCCTCCACTTT
CASSLSNRGNSPLHF
>TRBD1|TRBJ2-7|.|TRBV4-1
TGCGCCAGCAGTCCCGGGACAGGGGGCGATTACGAGCAGTACTTC
CASSPGTGGDYEQYF
>.|TRBJ1-1|.|TRBV5-4
TGTGCCAGCAGCTTAGGGGACTCGGTGCCTGAAGCTTTCTTT
CASSLGDSVPEAFF
>.|TRBJ2-3|.|TRBV7-9
TGTGCCAGCAGCTTAGGAGACGGCGGACACACAGATACGCAGTATTTT
CASSLGDGGHTDTQYF
>.|TRBJ1-1|once|TRBV28
TGTGCCAGCAGCTTTGGGACTTGGCGGGGGGACACTGAAGCTTTCTTT
CASSFGTWRGDTEAFF
>TRBD1|TRBJ1-1|.|TRBV5-1
TGCGCCAGCAGACTGGGACAGGAGGACACTGAAGCTTTCTTT
CASRLGQEDTEAFF
>TRBD1|TRBJ1-2|.|TRBV6-5
TGTGCCAGCAGTTACTCGAAAGGGACAGGATATGGCTACACCTTC
CASSYSKGTGYGYTF
>TRBD1|TRBJ2-7|.|TRBV27
TGTGCCAGCAGTTCGGAAAGGACAGGGACGAACTACGAGCAGTACTTC
CASSSERTGTNYEQYF
>.|TRBJ1-1|.|TRBV7-2
TGTGCCAGCAGCTTACTTGCAGGGGCGGAAGCTTTCTTT
CASSLLAGAEAFF
>.|TRBJ2-7|.|TRBV13
TGTGCCAGCAGCTTAGGGGGACGGAGTAGCGGCGAGCAGTACTTC
CASSLGGRSSGEQYF
>.|TRBJ2-5|.|TRBV18
TGTGCCAGCTTCACTGGTCCGTTTACAGGCGCGGAGACCCAGTACTTC
CASFTGPFTGAETQYF
>TRBD1|TRBJ1-5|.|TRBV10-1
TGCGCCAGCAGTGGTCGGGACAGTAGCAATCAGCCCCAGCATTTT
CASSGRDSSNQPQHF
>.|TRBJ1-3|.|TRBV19
TGTGCCAGTAGAGAGGACGGCAGGGCCCCAGACACCATATATTTT
CASREDGRAPDTIYF
>.|TRBJ2-1|.|TRBV5-1
TGCGCCAGCAGCTTCGCACTAGCATGGAATGAGCAGTTCTTC
CASSFALAWNEQFF
>TRBD1|TRBJ2-7|.|TRBV27
TGTGCCAGCAGTTTAGTGACAGGGTTACACGAGCAGTACTTC
CASSLVTGLHEQYF
>TRBD2|TRBJ2-2|.|TRBV5-6
TGTGCCAGCAGCTTGGTTGCGGGGGTGGTCACCGGGGAGCTGTTTTTT
CASSLVAGVVTGELFF
>.|TRBJ1-5|.|TRBV15
TGTGCCACCAGCATGCAGGCCGGGGGTGGCCAGCCCCAGCATTTT
CATSMQAGGGQPQHF
>.|TRBJ2-5|.|TRBV15
TGTGCCACCAGCAGGACCCGGGACACCCAAGAGACCCAGTACTTC
CATSRTRDTQETQYF
>.|TRBJ2-1|once|TRBV28
TGTGCCAGCAGTTTAGGGAGGCATGAGCAGTTCTTC
CASSLGRHEQFF
>TRBD1|TRBJ2-7|.|TRBV28
TGTGCCAGCAGCCCGACAGGGCCAGGCTCCTACGAGCAGTACTTC
CASSPTGPGSYEQYF
>.|TRBJ2-7|.|TRBV6-1
TGTGCCAGCAGTGAAGCGCCCCACAGGGCGTCTTACTTC
CASSEAPHRASYF
>.|TRBJ1-5|once|TRBV4-2
TGTGCCAGCAGCCAAGATAGGGTAGGGGATCAGCCCCAGCATTTT
CASSQDRVGDQPQHF
>TRBD2|TRBJ2-7|.|TRBV28
TGTGCCAGCAGCCAAGGACTAGCGGTCCACGAGCAGTACTTC
CASSQGLAVHEQYF
>.|TRBJ2-2|.|TRBV2
TGTGCCAGCATAAAGACTCCAACCGGGGAGCTGTTTTTT
CASIKTPTGELFF
>TRBD1|TRBJ1-6|.|TRBV30
TGTGCCTGGAGGGCTGGGACAGTCAGCTCCTATAATTCACCCCTCCACTTT
CAWRAGTVSSYNSPLHF
>.|TRBJ2-6|.|TRBV6-1
TGTGCCAGCAGTGAAGGTGTACAGGCGGGGGCCAACGTCCTGACTTTC
CASSEGVQAGANVLTF
>.|TRBJ1-1|.|TRBV4-2
TGTGCCAGCCATGGGGGGGGGCGACAACCGAACACTGAAGCTTTCTTT
CASHGGGRQPNTEAFF